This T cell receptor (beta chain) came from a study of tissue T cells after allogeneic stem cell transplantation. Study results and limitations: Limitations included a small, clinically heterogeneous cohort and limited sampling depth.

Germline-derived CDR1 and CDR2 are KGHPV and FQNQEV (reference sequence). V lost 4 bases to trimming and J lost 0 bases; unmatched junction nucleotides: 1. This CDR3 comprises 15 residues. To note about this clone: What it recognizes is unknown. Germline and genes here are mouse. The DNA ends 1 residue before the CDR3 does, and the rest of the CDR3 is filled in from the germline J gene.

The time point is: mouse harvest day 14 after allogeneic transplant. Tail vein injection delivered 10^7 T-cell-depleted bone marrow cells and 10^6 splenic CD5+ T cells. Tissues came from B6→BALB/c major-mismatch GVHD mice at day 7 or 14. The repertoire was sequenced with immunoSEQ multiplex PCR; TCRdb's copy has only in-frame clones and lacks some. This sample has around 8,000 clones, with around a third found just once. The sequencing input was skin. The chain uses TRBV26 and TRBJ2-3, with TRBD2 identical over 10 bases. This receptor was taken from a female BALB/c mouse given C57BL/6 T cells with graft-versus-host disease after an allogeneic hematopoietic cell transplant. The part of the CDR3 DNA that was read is TGTGCCAGCAGTCGACTGGGGGGTAGTGCAGAAACGCTGTAT. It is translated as CASSRLGGSAETLY. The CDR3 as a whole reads CASSRLGGSAETLYF.